This T cell receptor (beta chain) was obtained from a study of T cell repertoires in cytomegalovirus infection. Regarding the study as a whole: Dominating the ex vivo response were TCR beta clonotypes that were CMV-specific and HLA-C-restricted.

The CDR3 sequence is 15 residues long. CDR1 LNHDA and CDR2 SQIVND come from the germline V gene (reference sequence). V gave up 5 bases and J gave up 2 bases; unmatched junction bases: 8. A single record per CDR3 protein comes from TCRdb applying MiXCR to the reads. Of about 310,000 distinct CDR3 sequences listed, roughly 25% are singletons. This clonotype turned up a few times. Its antigen is not identified. The specimen was cultured PBMCs, collected from culture after CMV antigen stimulation. This TCR came from a human donor in good health (CMV status not recorded). Some clones in this sample may be carry-over from other donors' samples. V gene TRBV19 combines with J gene TRBJ1-2; 7 bases line up with TRBD1. CDR3 protein: CASSPMTGRNYGYTF. CDR3 nucleotides: TGTGCCAGTAGTCCTATGACAGGGAGAAACTATGGCTACACCTTC.